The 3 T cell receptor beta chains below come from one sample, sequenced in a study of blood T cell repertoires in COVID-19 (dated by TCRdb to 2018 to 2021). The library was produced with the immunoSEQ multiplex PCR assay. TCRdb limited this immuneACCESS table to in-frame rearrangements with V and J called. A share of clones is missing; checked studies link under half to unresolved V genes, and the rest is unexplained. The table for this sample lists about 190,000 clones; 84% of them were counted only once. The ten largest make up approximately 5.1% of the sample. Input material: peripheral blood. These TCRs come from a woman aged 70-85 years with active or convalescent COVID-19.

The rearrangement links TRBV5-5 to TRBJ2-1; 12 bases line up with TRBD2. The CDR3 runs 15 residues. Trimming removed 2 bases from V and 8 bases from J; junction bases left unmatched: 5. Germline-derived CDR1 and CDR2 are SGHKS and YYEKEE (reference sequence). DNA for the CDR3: TGTGCCAGCAGCTTACTAGCGGGAGGTAGCGATGAGCAGTTCTTC. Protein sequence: CASSLLAGGSDEQFF.

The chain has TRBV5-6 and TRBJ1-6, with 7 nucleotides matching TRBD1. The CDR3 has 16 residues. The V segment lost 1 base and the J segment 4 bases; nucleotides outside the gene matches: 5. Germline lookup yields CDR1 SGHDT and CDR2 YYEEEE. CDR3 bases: TGTGCCAGCAGCTTGCCTGGACAGGCTTATAATTCACCCCTCCACTTT. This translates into CASSLPGQAYNSPLHF.

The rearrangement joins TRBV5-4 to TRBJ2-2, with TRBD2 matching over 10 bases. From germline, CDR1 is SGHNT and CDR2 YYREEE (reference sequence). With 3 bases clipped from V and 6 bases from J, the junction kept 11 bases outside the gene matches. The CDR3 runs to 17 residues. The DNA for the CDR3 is TGTGCCAGCAGCTCCAGCGGGAGGGCCGTCTGGGCCGGGGAGCTGTTTTTT. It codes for CASSSSGRAVWAGELFF. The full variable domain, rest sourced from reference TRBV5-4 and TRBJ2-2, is ETGVTQSPTHLIKTRGQQVTLRCSSQSGHNTVSWYQQALGQGPQFIFQYYREEENGRGNFPPRFSGLQFPNYSSELNVNALELDDSALYLCASSSSGRAVWAGELFFGEGSRLTVL.